These 3 T cell receptor beta chains came from one sample sequenced in a study of blood T cell repertoires in COVID-19. Produced via immunoSEQ multiplex PCR; TCRdb's table is partial and in-frame only. The table shows over 200,000 clones, with about 90% occurring only once. Sequencing was done on a sample of peripheral blood. Receptor source: a man in his forties or fifties with active or convalescent COVID-19.

This chain joins TRBV15 and TRBJ1-4; D possibly corresponds to TRBD1 (5 bases). This CDR3 spans 13 amino acids. V was trimmed by 5 bases and J by 8 bases, leaving 12 bases between them. CDR1 is LNHNV, CDR2 YYDKDF, per germline (reference sequence). In DNA, the CDR3 is TGTGCCACCAGCGGGGACTGGGAGGAAAAACTGTTTTTT. Translated, it gives CATSGDWEEKLFF. The complete variable domain, with remaining parts taken from reference TRBV15 and TRBJ1-4, reads DAMVIQNPRYQVTQFGKPVTLSCSQTLNHNVMYWYQQKSSQAPKLLFHYYDKDFNNEADTPDNFQSRRPNTSFCFLDIRSPGLGDTAMYLCATSGDWEEKLFFGSGTQLSVL.

This chain connects TRBV29-1 to TRBJ2-5, with 7 bases that match TRBD2. The CDR3 length is 15 residues. CDR1 and CDR2 from the germline V gene are SQVTM and ANQGSEA. V gave up 4 bases and J gave up 5 bases; unmatched junction bases: 13. This CDR3 is CSVVFLSGDGETQYF. The CDR3 nucleotides are TGCAGCGTTGTCTTTTTGAGCGGGGACGGGGAGACCCAGTACTTC. The whole variable domain, filled in from reference TRBV29-1 and TRBJ2-5, reads SAVISQKPSRDICQRGTSLTIQCQVDSQVTMMFWYRQQPGQSLTLIATANQGSEATYESGFVIDKFPISRPNLTFSTLTVSNMSPEDSSIYLCSVVFLSGDGETQYFGPGTRLLVL.

The chain has TRBV13 and TRBJ2-1; 8 nucleotides agree with TRBD2. Germline V gene data show CDR1 as PRHDT and CDR2 as FYEKMQ (reference sequence). The CDR3 is made up of 13 amino acids. With 6 bases clipped from V and 6 bases from J, the junction kept 4 bases outside the gene matches. The CDR3 DNA follows: TGTGCCAGCAGTGGTGCGGGAGGCAATGAGCAGTTCTTC. It codes for CASSGAGGNEQFF.